A single sample gave rise to the 7 T cell receptor beta chains below, sequenced in a study of regulatory T cells in long-lasting Graves disease. The time point denotes: persistent/refractory GD, antithyroid drugs over 5 years with positive TRAb. With RNA extracted from PBMCs as input, the TCR library was made. Arm-PCR of CDR3 regions and iRepertoire HTBI primers were the basis on which TCR beta libraries were built. In TCRdb, the multiplex PCR reads were re-called with MiXCR into one record per CDR3 protein. The sample lists about 450,000 distinct CDR3 sequences, around 20% occurring once. Sequenced material: peripheral blood mononuclear cells (PBMCs), taken when the disease was refractory, from a patient treated with antithyroid drugs. The receptors derive from a female donor with Graves disease.

This clonotype appeared many times. The chain has TRBV7-9 and TRBJ1-1, with a possible D match to TRBD1 (5 bases). Germline V gives CDR1 SEHNR, CDR2 FQNEAQ (reference sequence). V was cut by 4 bases and J by 6 bases, with 9 bases left in between. There are 12 residues in the CDR3. The CDR3, as DNA: TGTGCCAGCAGCTGGGGCCCCGCTGAAGCTTTCTTT. Its translation is CASSWGPAEAFF.

This clonotype was counted at least ten times. The genes are TRBV6-5 and TRBJ2-7, with TRBD1 matching 7 bases. The CDR3 is 17 amino acids. V was pared by 2 bases and J by 0 bases, with 10 bases of the junction left unmatched. The germline gives CDR1 MNHEY, CDR2 SVGAGI. In nucleotides, the CDR3 is TGTGCCAGCAGTTACAGCTACAAGACAGGGATCTCCTACGAGCAGTACTTC. Translation: CASSYSYKTGISYEQYF.

The chain's CDR3 is CASSQDWGTGELFF. The CDR3 DNA follows: TGTGCCAGCAGCCAAGATTGGGGGACCGGGGAGCTGTTTTTT. The chain employs TRBV3-1 and TRBJ2-2, with D possibly called TRBD1 or TRBD2 (5 bases each). Trimming left V 0 bases short and J 5 bases short, with 7 bases between. CDR1 and CDR2 (germline): LGHDT, YNNKEL (reference sequence). The CDR3 runs 14 residues.

This clonotype appeared a single time. It may be a read error: a sequence one base away is much more abundant. The V call is TRBV6-2 or TRBV6-3, the J call TRBJ2-7; no clear D. The germline V gene has CDR1 MNHEY and CDR2 SVGEGT. CDR3 length: 12 amino acids. The DNA of the CDR3 is TGTGTCAGCAGTCCCGGCGCCTACGAGCAGTACTTC. Amino acid sequence: CVSSPGAYEQYF.

The chain is built from TRBV28 and TRBJ1-5; unclear D gene. Germline CDR1 reads MDHEN; CDR2 reads SYDVKM. V lost 9 bases and J 4 bases, leaving 10 bases between the germline ends. This CDR3 is 12 amino acids long. CDR3 bases: TGTGCCAGTACCTCCCCGAATCAGCCCCAGCATTTT. Translation gives CASTSPNQPQHF.

The chain carries TRBV3-1 and TRBJ2-5, with 8 bases identical to TRBD2. The CDR3 length is 16 residues. The germline gives CDR1 LGHDT, CDR2 YNNKEL (reference sequence). Losses at the gene ends were 0 bases for V and 5 bases for J; bases not matched to a gene: 8. The CDR3 DNA reads as TGTGCCAGCAGCCAAGATATAGGACTAGCCGGTGAGACCCAGTACTTC. Translation: CASSQDIGLAGETQYF.

V gene TRBV19 combines with J gene TRBJ2-2; TRBD2 matches 10 bases. The CDR3 is 15 residues long. In germline, CDR1 is LNHDA, CDR2 SQIVND (reference sequence). V dropped 7 bases and J dropped 7; count of bases not matched to a gene: 9. CDR3 sequence (DNA): TGTGCCAGTATTCCTCTAGCGGGAGCCGGCGGGGAGCTGTTTTTT. It encodes CASIPLAGAGGELFF.